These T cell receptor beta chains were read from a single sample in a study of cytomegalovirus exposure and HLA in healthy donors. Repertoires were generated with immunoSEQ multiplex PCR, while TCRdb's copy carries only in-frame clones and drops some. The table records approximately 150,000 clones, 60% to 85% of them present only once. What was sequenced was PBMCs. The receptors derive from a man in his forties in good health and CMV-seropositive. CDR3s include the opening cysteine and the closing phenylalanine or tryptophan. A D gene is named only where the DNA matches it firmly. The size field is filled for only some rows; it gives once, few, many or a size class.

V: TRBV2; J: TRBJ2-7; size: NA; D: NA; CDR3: CASRAEGNDEQYF; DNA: TGTGCCAGCAGAGCAGAGGGCAACGACGAGCAGTACTTC
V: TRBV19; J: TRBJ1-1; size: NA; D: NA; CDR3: CASSSRMNTEAFF; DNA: TGTGCCAGTAGTAGCAGAATGAACACTGAAGCTTTCTTT
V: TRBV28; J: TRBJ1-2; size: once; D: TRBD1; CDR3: CASEPPGQIYGYTF; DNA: TGTGCCAGCGAACCCCCGGGACAGATCTATGGCTACACCTTC
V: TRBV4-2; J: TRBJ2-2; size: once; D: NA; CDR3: CASSQFFGSGQNTGELFF; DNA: TGTGCCAGCAGTCAATTCTTCGGGTCAGGGCAAAACACCGGGGAGCTGTTTTTT
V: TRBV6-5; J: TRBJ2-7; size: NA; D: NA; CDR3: CATRGGPGGPYF; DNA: TGTGCCACCCGGGGGGGGCCAGGGGGACCGTACTTC
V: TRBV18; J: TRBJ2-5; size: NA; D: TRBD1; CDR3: CASSHPPQGVGETQYF; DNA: TGTGCCAGCTCCCACCCCCCGCAGGGGGTTGGCGAGACCCAGTACTTC
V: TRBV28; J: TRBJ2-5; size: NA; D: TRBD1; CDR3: CASSLPGQSQETQYF; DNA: TGTGCCAGCAGTTTACCGGGACAGTCACAAGAGACCCAGTACTTC
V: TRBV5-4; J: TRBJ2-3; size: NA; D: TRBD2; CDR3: CASSATSGIADTQYF; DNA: TGTGCCAGCAGCGCCACTAGCGGGATAGCAGATACGCAGTATTTT
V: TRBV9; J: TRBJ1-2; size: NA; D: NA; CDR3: CASSGRGYTF; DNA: TGTGCCAGCAGCGGGCGGGGCTACACCTTC
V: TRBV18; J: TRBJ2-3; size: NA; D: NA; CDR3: CASSVMGAGTDTQYF; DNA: TGTGCCAGCTCCGTGATGGGAGCGGGCACAGATACGCAGTATTTT
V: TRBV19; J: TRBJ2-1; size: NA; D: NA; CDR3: CASSIAVPSSYNEQFF; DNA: TGTGCCAGTAGTATAGCGGTGCCGAGCTCCTACAATGAGCAGTTCTTC
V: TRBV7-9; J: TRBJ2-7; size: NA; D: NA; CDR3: CSSSFLVDEQYF; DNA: TGTTCCAGCAGCTTTTTAGTGGACGAGCAGTACTTC
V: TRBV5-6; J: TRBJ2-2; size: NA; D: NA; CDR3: CASSGQNTGELFF; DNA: TGTGCCAGCAGCGGGCAGAACACCGGGGAGCTGTTTTTT
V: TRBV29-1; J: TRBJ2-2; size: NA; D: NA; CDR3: CSVEQGTNTGELFF; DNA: TGCAGCGTTGAGCAGGGTACGAACACCGGGGAGCTGTTTTTT
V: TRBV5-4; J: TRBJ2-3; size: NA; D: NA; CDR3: CASSSVTNTDTQYF; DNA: TGTGCCAGCAGCTCTGTGACAAACACAGATACGCAGTATTTT
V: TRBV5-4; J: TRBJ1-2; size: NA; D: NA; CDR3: CASSLIGGESGYTF; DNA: TGTGCCAGCAGCCTGATCGGGGGGGAAAGTGGCTACACCTTC
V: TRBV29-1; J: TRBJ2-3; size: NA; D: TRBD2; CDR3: CSVATRLADTQYF; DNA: TGCAGCGTTGCCACCCGACTAGCGGATACGCAGTATTTT
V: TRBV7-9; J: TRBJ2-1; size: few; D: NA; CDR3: CASSLRGYNEQFF; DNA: TGTGCCAGCAGCTTACGGGGGTACAATGAGCAGTTCTTC
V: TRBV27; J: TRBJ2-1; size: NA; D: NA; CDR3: CASSSGRSPYNEQFF; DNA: TGTGCCAGCAGTTCGGGTCGGTCCCCGTACAATGAGCAGTTCTTC
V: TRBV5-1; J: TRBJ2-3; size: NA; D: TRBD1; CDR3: CASSSTGTGADTQYF; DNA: TGCGCCAGCAGCTCTACCGGGACAGGGGCAGATACGCAGTATTTT
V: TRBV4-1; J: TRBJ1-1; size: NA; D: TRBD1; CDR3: CASSLGDRGPEAFF; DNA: TGCGCCAGCAGCCTAGGGGACAGGGGGCCTGAAGCTTTCTTT
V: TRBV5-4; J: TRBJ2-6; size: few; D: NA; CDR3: CASSLVIGAGANGLTF; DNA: TGTGCCAGCAGCTTGGTAATTGGGGCTGGGGCCAACGGCCTGACTTTC
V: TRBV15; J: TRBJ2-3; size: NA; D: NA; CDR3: CATSRALATDTQYF; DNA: TGTGCCACCAGCAGAGCACTAGCTACAGATACGCAGTATTTT
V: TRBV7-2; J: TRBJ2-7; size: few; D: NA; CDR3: CASSLDVGSAYEQYF; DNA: TGTGCCAGCAGCTTAGATGTTGGGAGCGCCTACGAGCAGTACTTC
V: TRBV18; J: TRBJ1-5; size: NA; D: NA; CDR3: CASSPRAAGASNQPQHF; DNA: TGTGCCAGCTCACCAAGGGCGGCAGGGGCCAGCAATCAGCCCCAGCATTTT
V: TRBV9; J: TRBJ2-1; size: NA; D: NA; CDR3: CASSVEPRGGAYNEQFF; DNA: TGTGCCAGCAGCGTAGAACCCCGAGGCGGGGCCTACAATGAGCAGTTCTTC
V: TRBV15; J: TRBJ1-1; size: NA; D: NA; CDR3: CATSRATGTNTEAFF; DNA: TGTGCCACCAGCAGAGCGACAGGAACGAACACTGAAGCTTTCTTT
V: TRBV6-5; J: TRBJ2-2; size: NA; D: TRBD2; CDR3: CATQSAGDRAGELFF; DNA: TGTGCCACGCAATCGGCGGGAGACAGAGCCGGGGAGCTGTTTTTT
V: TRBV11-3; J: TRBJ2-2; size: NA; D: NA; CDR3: CASSLRGQGGTGELFF; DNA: TGTGCCAGCAGCTTGCGGGGCCAGGGTGGGACCGGGGAGCTGTTTTTT
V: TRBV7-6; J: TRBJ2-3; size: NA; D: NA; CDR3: CASSSEQYSADTQYF; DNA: TGTGCCAGCAGCTCGGAGCAGTATTCCGCAGATACGCAGTATTTT
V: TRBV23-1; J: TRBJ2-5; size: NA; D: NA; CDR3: CASSHPGDRLETQYF; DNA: TGCGCCAGCAGTCATCCGGGGGATAGGCTAGAGACCCAGTACTTC
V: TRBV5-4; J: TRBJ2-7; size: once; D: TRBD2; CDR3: CASSLSGRGYEQYF; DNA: TGTGCCAGCAGCCTTAGCGGGAGGGGCTACGAGCAGTACTTC
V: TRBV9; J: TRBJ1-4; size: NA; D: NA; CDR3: CASSVGAQNEKLFF; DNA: TGTGCCAGCAGCGTAGGGGCCCAGAATGAAAAACTGTTTTTT
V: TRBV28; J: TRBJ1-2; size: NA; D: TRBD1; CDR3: CAGQGAKSGYTF; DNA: TGTGCCGGACAGGGGGCGAAGAGTGGCTACACCTTC
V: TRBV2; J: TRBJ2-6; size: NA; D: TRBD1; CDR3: CASSDGTAPGANVLTF; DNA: TGTGCCAGCAGTGACGGGACAGCCCCTGGGGCCAACGTCCTGACTTTC
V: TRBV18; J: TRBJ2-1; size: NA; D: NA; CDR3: CASSPAVDPGTYEQFF; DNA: TGTGCCAGCTCACCGGCCGTAGATCCGGGAACATATGAGCAGTTCTTC
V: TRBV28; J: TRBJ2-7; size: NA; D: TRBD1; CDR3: CASRTGQGAGGSSYEQYF; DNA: TGTGCCAGCAGAACGGGACAGGGGGCCGGGGGGAGCTCCTACGAGCAGTACTTC
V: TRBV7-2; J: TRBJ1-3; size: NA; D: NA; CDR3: CASSLGGGGRNTIYF; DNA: TGTGCCAGCAGCTTAGGGGGGGGAGGTAGGAACACCATATATTTT
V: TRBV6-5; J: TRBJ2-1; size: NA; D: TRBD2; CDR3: CASSPGTSGSNEQFF; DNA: TGTGCCAGCAGCCCCGGGACTAGCGGTTCCAATGAGCAGTTCTTC
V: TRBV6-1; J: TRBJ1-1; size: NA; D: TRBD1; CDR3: CASSGTGGNTEAFF; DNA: TGTGCCAGCAGTGGCACAGGGGGCAACACTGAAGCTTTCTTT
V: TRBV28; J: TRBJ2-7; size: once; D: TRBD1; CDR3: CASNKPGQGTYEQYF; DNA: TGTGCCAGCAATAAACCGGGACAGGGAACCTACGAGCAGTACTTC
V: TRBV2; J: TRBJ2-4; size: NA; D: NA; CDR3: CASTRDSFGSKNIQYF; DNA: TGTGCCAGCACCAGGGACTCCTTCGGGTCCAAAAACATTCAGTACTTC
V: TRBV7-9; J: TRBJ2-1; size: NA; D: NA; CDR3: CASSLGRDYNEQFF; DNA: TGTGCCAGCAGCTTGGGCCGGGACTACAATGAGCAGTTCTTC
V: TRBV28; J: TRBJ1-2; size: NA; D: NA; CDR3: CASTAGGRRVGYTF; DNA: TGTGCCAGCACCGCCGGGGGGCGAAGGGTTGGCTACACCTTC
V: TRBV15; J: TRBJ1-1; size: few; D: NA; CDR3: CATSRGGESGTEAFF; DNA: TGTGCCACCAGCAGAGGAGGAGAGTCGGGCACTGAAGCTTTCTTT
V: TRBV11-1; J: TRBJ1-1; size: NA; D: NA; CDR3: CATEPSGDTEAFF; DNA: TGTGCCACAGAGCCGTCGGGGGACACTGAAGCTTTCTTT
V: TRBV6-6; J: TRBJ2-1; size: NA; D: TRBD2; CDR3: CASSPGLAGEQFF; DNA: TGTGCCAGCAGTCCGGGACTAGCGGGCGAGCAGTTCTTC
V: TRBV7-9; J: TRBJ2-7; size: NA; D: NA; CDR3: CASSSSLYEQYF; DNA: TGTGCCAGCAGCTCCTCCCTATACGAGCAGTACTTC
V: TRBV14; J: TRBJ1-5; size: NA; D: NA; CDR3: CASSQGSRVGAYQPQHF; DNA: TGTGCCAGCAGCCAAGGATCCAGGGTGGGGGCATATCAGCCCCAGCATTTT
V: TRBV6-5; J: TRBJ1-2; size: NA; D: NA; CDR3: CASSPSVIELYGYTF; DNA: TGTGCCAGCTCCCCCTCCGTTATAGAACTTTATGGCTACACCTTC
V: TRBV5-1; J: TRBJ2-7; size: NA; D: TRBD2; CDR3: CASSDTAGAYEQYF; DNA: TGCGCCAGCAGCGACACAGCGGGGGCCTACGAGCAGTACTTC
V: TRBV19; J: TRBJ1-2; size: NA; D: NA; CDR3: CASTIRGHPGYTF; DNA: TGTGCCAGTACCATCCGGGGACATCCGGGCTACACCTTC
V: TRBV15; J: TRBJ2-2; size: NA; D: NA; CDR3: CATRGLANTGELFF; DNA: TGTGCCACCAGGGGCCTCGCGAACACCGGGGAGCTGTTTTTT
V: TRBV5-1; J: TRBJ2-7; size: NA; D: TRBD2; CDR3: CATRLADSYEQYF; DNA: TGCGCCACCAGACTAGCGGATTCCTACGAGCAGTACTTC